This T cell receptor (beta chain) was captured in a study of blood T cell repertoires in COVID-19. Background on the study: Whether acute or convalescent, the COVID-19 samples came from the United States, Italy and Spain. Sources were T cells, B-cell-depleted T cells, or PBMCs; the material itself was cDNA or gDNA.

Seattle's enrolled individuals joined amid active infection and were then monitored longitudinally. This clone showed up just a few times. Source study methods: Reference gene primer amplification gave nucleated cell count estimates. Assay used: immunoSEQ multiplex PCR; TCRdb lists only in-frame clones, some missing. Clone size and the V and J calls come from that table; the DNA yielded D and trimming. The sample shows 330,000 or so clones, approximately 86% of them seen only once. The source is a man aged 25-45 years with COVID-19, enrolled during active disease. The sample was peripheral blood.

CDR3 nucleotide sequence: TGTGCCAGCAGCGGGTGGGACAGTCACTATGGCTACACCTTC. Translated, it gives CASSGWDSHYGYTF. This sequence joins TRBV5-4 and TRBJ1-2; 7 bases agree with TRBD1. The V gene end was trimmed by 4 bases and the J gene end by 3 bases; junction bases not matched to a gene: 6. Germline values: CDR1 SGHNT, CDR2 YYREEE (reference sequence). The CDR3 spans 14 residues.